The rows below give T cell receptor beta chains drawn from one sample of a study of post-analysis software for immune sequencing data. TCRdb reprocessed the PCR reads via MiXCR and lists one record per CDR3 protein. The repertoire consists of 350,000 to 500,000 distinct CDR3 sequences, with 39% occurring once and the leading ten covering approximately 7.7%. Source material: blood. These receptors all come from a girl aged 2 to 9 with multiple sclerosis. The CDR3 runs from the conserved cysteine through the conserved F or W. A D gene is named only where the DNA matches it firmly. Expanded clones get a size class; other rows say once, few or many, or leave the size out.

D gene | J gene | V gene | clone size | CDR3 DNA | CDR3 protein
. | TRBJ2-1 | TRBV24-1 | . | TGTGCCACCAGTGACAAGACTAGCACCGGGACAAAAGATGAGCAGTTCTTC | CATSDKTSTGTKDEQFF
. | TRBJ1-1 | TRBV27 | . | TGTGCCAGCAGTTTATCGACCGGGGGGAGTGTACTGAACACTGAAGCTTTCTTT | CASSLSTGGSVLNTEAFF
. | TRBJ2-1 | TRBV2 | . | TGTGCCAGCAGTTCGACCTCACCGATGGGCGAGCAGTTCTTC | CASSSTSPMGEQFF
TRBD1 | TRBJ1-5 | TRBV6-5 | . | TGTGCCAGCAGTTACGGGTGGGGGGACAGTCAGCCCCAGCATTTT | CASSYGWGDSQPQHF
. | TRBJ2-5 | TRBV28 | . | TGTGCCAGCAACCTCGAAGAGACCCAGTACTTC | CASNLEETQYF
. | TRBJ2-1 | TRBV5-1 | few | TGCGCCAGCAGCAAAGGAGTATACAATGAGCAGTTCTTC | CASSKGVYNEQFF
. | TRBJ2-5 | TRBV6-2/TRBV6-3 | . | TGTGCCAGCAGCGTAGGGGCAGAGACCCAGTACTTC | CASSVGAETQYF
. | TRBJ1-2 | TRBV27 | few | TGTGCCAGCAGTTTATCCGTGAGGGGTCGCTATGGCTACACCTTC | CASSLSVRGRYGYTF
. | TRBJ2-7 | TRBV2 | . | TGTGCCAGCAGTGCTAGCGTATACGAGCAGTACTTC | CASSASVYEQYF
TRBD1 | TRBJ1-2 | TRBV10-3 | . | TGTGCCATCAGTGGGGACAGGGTCTATGGCTACACCTTC | CAISGDRVYGYTF
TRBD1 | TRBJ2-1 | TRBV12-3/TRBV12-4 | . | TGTGCCAGCAGCTACAGGGGTAACAATGAGCAGTTCTTC | CASSYRGNNEQFF
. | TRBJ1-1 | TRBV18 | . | TGTGCCAGCTCGCCGACAGCGTCTGAAGCTTTCTTT | CASSPTASEAFF
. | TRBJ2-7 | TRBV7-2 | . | TGTGCCAGCAGCCAAGTTCATGGCCAGGGGATTTACGAGCAGTACTTC | CASSQVHGQGIYEQYF
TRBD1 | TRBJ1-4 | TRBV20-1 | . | TGCAGTGCTAGAGATTCGAACAGGGGGTTTCGTGAAAAACTGTTTTTT | CSARDSNRGFREKLFF
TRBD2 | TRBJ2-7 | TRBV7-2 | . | TGTGCCAGCAGTTTTGGCGGAGCTAGCGGGACCCACGAGCAGTACTTC | CASSFGGASGTHEQYF
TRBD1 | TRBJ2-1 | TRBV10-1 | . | TGCGCCAGCTCGGACAGGCCCTACGACAATGAGCAGTTCTTC | CASSDRPYDNEQFF
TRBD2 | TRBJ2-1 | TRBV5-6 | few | TGTGCCAGCAGCTTAAGACTAGCGAGGGGGGATGAGCAGTTCTTC | CASSLRLARGDEQFF
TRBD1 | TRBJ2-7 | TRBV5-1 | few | TGCGCCAGCAGATCCGGGACAGGCACCGACTACGAGCAGTACTTC | CASRSGTGTDYEQYF
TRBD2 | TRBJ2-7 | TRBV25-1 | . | TGTGCCAGCAGTGTTCAAATAGCGGGAGGGGCATACGAGCAGTACTTC | CASSVQIAGGAYEQYF
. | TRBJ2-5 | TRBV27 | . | TGTGCCAGCAGTTTGGGAACTAGCTTAGGGCGGATCCAAGAGACCCAGTACTTC | CASSLGTSLGRIQETQYF
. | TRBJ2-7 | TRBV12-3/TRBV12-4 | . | TGTGCCAGCAGTCCCTACTCCGGGCCCAGCGGCGAGCAGTACTTC | CASSPYSGPSGEQYF
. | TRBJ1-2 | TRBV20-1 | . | TGCAGTGCTAGAGATCCAGGGCAGGGTCTCTATGGCTACACCTTC | CSARDPGQGLYGYTF
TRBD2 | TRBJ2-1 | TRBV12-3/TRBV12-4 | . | TGTGCCAGCAGTTTAACGACTAGCGGGGGTTATGAGCAGTTCTTC | CASSLTTSGGYEQFF
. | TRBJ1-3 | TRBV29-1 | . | TGCAGCGTTGATAGTCAAGGGATCGGGACGTCTGCTGGAAACACCATATATTTT | CSVDSQGIGTSAGNTIYF
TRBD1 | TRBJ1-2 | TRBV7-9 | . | TGTGCCAGCAGCTTAGGACAGGGTCATGGCTACACCTTC | CASSLGQGHGYTF
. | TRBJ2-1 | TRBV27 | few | TGTGCCAGCGCGAGGGGGGACAGATATTACAATGAGCAGTTCTTC | CASARGDRYYNEQFF
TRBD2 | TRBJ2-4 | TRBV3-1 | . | TGTGCCAGCAGCCGAGAGCGGGGGGGAATAAACATTCAGTACTTC | CASSRERGGINIQYF
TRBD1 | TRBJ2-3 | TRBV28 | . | TGTGCCAGCAGTGCTACAGGGGGCCTCACAGATACGCAGTATTTT | CASSATGGLTDTQYF
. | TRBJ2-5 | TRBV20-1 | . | TGCAGTGCTAGAGATCTCAGGGGCACGGAGACCCAGTACTTC | CSARDLRGTETQYF
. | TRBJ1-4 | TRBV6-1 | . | TGTGCCAGCAGTGAAAGACCGGCGGTGTTGGAAAAACTGTTTTTT | CASSERPAVLEKLFF
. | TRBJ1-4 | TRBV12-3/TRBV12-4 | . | TGTGCCAGCAGCCCTGCCCAGGGGACCGTGGATGAAAAACTGTTTTTT | CASSPAQGTVDEKLFF
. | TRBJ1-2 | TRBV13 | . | TGTGCCAGCAGCTTAGGCTACTGGGGCTACACCTTC | CASSLGYWGYTF
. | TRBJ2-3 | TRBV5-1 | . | TGCGCCAGCAGCTTGGGCCAGGACTACACAGATACGCAGTATTTT | CASSLGQDYTDTQYF
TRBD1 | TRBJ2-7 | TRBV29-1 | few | TGCAGCGCCGGACAGGGCTGGATGTACGAGCAGTACTTC | CSAGQGWMYEQYF
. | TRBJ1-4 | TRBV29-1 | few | TGCAGCGTTGAAGAGCGGGGTCTAGGTGAAAAACTGTTTTTT | CSVEERGLGEKLFF
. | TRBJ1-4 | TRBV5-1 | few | TGCGCCAGCAGCTTGGAGCAGGCCGGGGATAGGGAACTGTTTTTT | CASSLEQAGDRELFF
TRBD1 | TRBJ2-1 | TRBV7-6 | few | TGTGCCAGCAGCTCCACAGACAGGGCTAATGAGCAGTTCTTC | CASSSTDRANEQFF
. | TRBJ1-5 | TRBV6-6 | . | TGTGCCAGCGCGGGGTCCAATCAGCCCCAGCATTTT | CASAGSNQPQHF
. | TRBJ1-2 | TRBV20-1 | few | TGCAGTGCTCTAGATGGGACCGAATATGGCTACACCTTC | CSALDGTEYGYTF
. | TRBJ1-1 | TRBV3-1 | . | TGTGCCAGCAGCCAAGAAAGTCGGGGCAGAGCTTTCTTT | CASSQESRGRAFF
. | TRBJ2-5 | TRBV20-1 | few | TGCAGTGCTCGCTTCGAGGGTTCGGTTCGGGAGACCCAGTACTTC | CSARFEGSVRETQYF
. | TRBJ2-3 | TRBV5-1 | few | TGCGCCAGCAGCTTGGGCGGGACCCCAGATACGCAGTATTTT | CASSLGGTPDTQYF
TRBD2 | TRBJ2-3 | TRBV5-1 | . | TGCGCCAGCAGCTTGACTAGCGGATATAGCACAGATACGCAGTATTTT | CASSLTSGYSTDTQYF
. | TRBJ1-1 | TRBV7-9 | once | TGTGCCAGCAGCTTAGGGGACGGTGGAGCTTTCTTT | CASSLGDGGAFF
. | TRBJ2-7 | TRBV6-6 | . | TGTGCCAGCAGTTCCGGGGGACCGGTAATATCCTACGAGCAGTACTTC | CASSSGGPVISYEQYF
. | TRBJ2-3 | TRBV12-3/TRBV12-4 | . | TGTGCCAGCAGTTTGGACGGACTGGCGGCAGATGCGCAGTATTTT | CASSLDGLAADAQYF
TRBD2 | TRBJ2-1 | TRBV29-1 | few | TGCAGCGTGCGACTAGCGGGAACCTACAATGAGCAGTTCTTC | CSVRLAGTYNEQFF
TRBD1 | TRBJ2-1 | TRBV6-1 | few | TGTGCCAGCAGTTCGACAGGGGCCGAGCAGTTCTTC | CASSSTGAEQFF
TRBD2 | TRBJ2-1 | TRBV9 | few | TGTGCCAGCAGCGTCCCCCTAGCGGGAACGGATGAGCAGTTCTTC | CASSVPLAGTDEQFF